Sequencing of this TCR beta chain was carried out in a study of cytomegalovirus exposure and HLA in healthy donors. General study points: For most subjects, TCR beta sequences were reported to predict HLA-A and HLA-B alleles with accuracy. V- and J-gene trimming of TCR beta was linked (in a later analysis) to a missense DCLRE1C variant.

The study ran its PCR with 60 Vbeta and 13 Jbeta primers. Sequenced by immunoSEQ multiplex PCR; TCRdb stores in-frame clones only, minus some. The sample records about 130,000 clones, over 75% being singletons. The CDR3 extends over 11 amino acids. The V end was cut by 4 bases, the J end by 10 bases, with 7 bases between. Looked up from germline, CDR1 is MDHEN and CDR2 is SYDVKM. As concerns this clone: Its antigen is as yet unknown.

The chain carries TRBV28 and TRBJ2-2, with D tentatively TRBD1 (5 bases). The TCR was taken from a boy under 18 in good health and CMV-seronegative. Sample: PBMCs. As DNA, the CDR3 is TGTGCCAGCAGTTGGGGCGCGGAGCTGTTTTTT. It encodes CASSWGAELFF. Filled out from reference TRBV28 and TRBJ2-2, the complete variable domain reads DVKVTQSSRYLVKRTGEKVFLECVQDMDHENMFWYRQDPGLGLRLIYFSYDVKMKEKGDIPEGYSVSREKKERFSLILESASTNQTSMYLCASSWGAELFFGEGSRLTVL.